Listed here are 13 T cell receptor beta chains from one sample, sequenced in a study of cytomegalovirus exposure and HLA in healthy donors. The PCR was carried out with 60 Vbeta primers and 13 Jbeta primers. Method: immunoSEQ multiplex PCR; TCRdb's copy keeps in-frame clones and lacks some. This table has around 210,000 clones, 70% to 80% appearing once. The sequenced material came from PBMCs. These receptors all come from a male donor in good health and CMV-seropositive.

V gene TRBV29-1 combines with J gene TRBJ2-1, with D possibly being TRBD2 (7 bases). The CDR3 contains 13 residues. The V and J ends lost 8 bases and 6 bases respectively, with 17 bases between them. Looked up from germline, CDR1 is SQVTM and CDR2 is ANQGSEA. The CDR3, as DNA: TGCAGCACACGGGTGGGGGGGCTCAATGAGCAGTTCTTC. This codes for CSTRVGGLNEQFF.

The V gene is TRBV5-1, the J gene TRBJ1-2, with a tentative D call TRBD1 (6 bases). Germline CDR1 and CDR2: SGHRS and YFSETQ. This CDR3 spans 16 amino acids. The germline V and J ends were trimmed by 6 bases and 4 bases, with 22 bases remaining between them. CDR3 protein: CASTTGRGATGYGYTF. The CDR3, as DNA: TGCGCCAGCACTACCGGCCGGGGGGCCACGGGCTATGGCTACACCTTC.

The chain links TRBV5-1 to TRBJ2-5, with D possibly being TRBD1 (5 bases). The J call may be faulty, since TRBJ2-7 better matches the DNA end. The CDR3 contains 15 residues. Germline values: CDR1 SGHRS, CDR2 YFSETQ. This CDR3 is CASSPLTDFSYEQYF. The CDR3, as DNA: TGCGCCAGCAGCCCCCTGACAGATTTCTCCTACGAGCAGTACTTC.

This rearrangement joins TRBV7-3 to TRBJ1-4, with 8 bases fitting TRBD1. The junction had 10 bases not matched to a gene; V was cut back by 5 bases and J by 14 bases. The CDR3 covers 13 residues. Germline V CDR1 and CDR2: SGHTA, FQGTGA. The CDR3 is CASSPREGDRLFF. CDR3 bases: TGTGCCAGCAGCCCAAGAGAAGGGGACAGGCTGTTTTTT.

The chain combines TRBV7-2 with TRBJ1-2; no definite D call. The CDR3 runs to 12 residues. Germline CDR1 SGHTA, CDR2 FQGNSA. Trimming left V 7 bases short and J 6 bases short, with 12 bases between. CDR3 sequence reads: CASKREGDGYTF. The CDR3 nucleotides read TGTGCCAGCAAGAGGGAGGGTGATGGCTACACCTTC.

The CDR3 nucleotides read TGTGCCAGCAGTTTCCCCGGACAGGGGGACACCGGGGAGCTGTTTTTT. Its translation is CASSFPGQGDTGELFF. The V call is TRBV28, the J call TRBJ2-2; TRBD1 aligns across 10 bases. Germline V gives CDR1 MDHEN, CDR2 SYDVKM. V trimming: 3 bases; J trimming: 3 bases; junction bases outside the gene matches: 4. The CDR3 consists of 16 residues.

This chain connects TRBV7-9 to TRBJ2-3, with D unclear. Germline CDR1 reads SEHNR; CDR2 reads FQNEAQ (reference sequence). V was shortened by 6 bases and J by 5 bases, with 6 bases between the two germline ends. This CDR3 spans 11 amino acids. CDR3 sequence reads: CASSPLDTQYF. The DNA for the CDR3 is TGTGCCAGCAGTCCACTAGATACGCAGTATTTT.

This chain joins TRBV7-3 and TRBJ2-3; D may be TRBD2 (5 bases). Germline-derived CDR1 and CDR2 are SGHTA and FQGTGA. V was pared by 6 bases and J by 9 bases, with 22 bases between. The CDR3 contains 15 residues. The CDR3, as DNA: TGTGCCAGCAGGTTTACTAGAGGCCAGGCATGCACGCAGTATTTT. Protein: CASRFTRGQACTQYF.

The CDR3 protein is CASSSTGGFSYEQYF. For the CDR3, the DNA is TGTGCCAGCAGCTCGACAGGGGGTTTCTCCTACGAGCAGTACTTC. The chain links TRBV7-3 to TRBJ2-7, with 9 bases that match TRBD1. The CDR3 runs 15 residues. Germline V gene sequence: CDR1 SGHTA, CDR2 FQGTGA. Losses at the gene ends were 4 bases for V and 0 bases for J; bases not matched to a gene: 4. Looking up the rest from reference TRBV7-3 and TRBJ2-7 gives the full variable domain: GAGVSQTPSNKVTEKGKYVELRCDPISGHTALYWYRQSLGQGPEFLIYFQGTGAADDSGLPNDRFFAVRPEGSVSTLKIQRTERGDSAVYLCASSSTGGFSYEQYFGPGTRLTVT.

V usage is TRBV11-2 and J usage is TRBJ1-2; no clear D. Germline values: CDR1 SGHAT, CDR2 FQNNGV. The germline V and J ends were trimmed by 2 bases and 8 bases, with 15 bases remaining between them. This CDR3 is built from 14 residues. This chain's CDR3 is CASSLSGGGAGYTF. In DNA form, the CDR3 reads TGTGCCAGCAGCTTATCCGGAGGCGGCGCCGGCTACACCTTC. Combining the CDR3 with reference TRBV11-2 and TRBJ1-2 gives the whole variable domain EAGVAQSPRYKIIEKRQSVAFWCNPISGHATLYWYQQILGQGPKLLIQFQNNGVVDDSQLPKDRFSAERLKGVDSTLKIQPAKLEDSAVYLCASSLSGGGAGYTFGSGTRLTVV.

This clone was seen a few times. The chain has TRBV19 and TRBJ1-1; weak D call: TRBD1 (5 bases). The V gene's germline CDR1 is LNHDA and CDR2 SQIVND (reference sequence). Trimming stripped 4 bases from V and 1 base from J, with 19 bases between. The CDR3 has 17 amino acids. CDR3 protein: CASSKSRSQAENTEAFF. As DNA, the CDR3 is TGTGCCAGTAGTAAGTCCAGGTCACAGGCGGAGAACACTGAAGCTTTCTTT.

V gene TRBV10-2 combines with J gene TRBJ2-5; 9 bases are shared with TRBD1. After removal of 6 bases from V and 5 bases from J, the junction contained 4 bases not matched to a gene. The CDR3 covers 13 residues. The germline CDR1 and CDR2 sequences are WSHSY and SAAADI. CDR3 DNA: TGCGCCAGCAGGGACAGGGGATGGGAGACCCAGTACTTC. It yields the protein CASRDRGWETQYF.

The rearrangement joins TRBV2 to TRBJ2-7, with D possibly matching TRBD1 (6 bases). CDR1 is SNHLY and CDR2 is FYNNEI in the germline V gene. There are 14 residues in the CDR3. Between the trimmed V and J ends, which lost 4 bases and 1 base, there was a span of 11 bases. CDR3 sequence reads: CASSGLQGSYEQYF. CDR3 nucleotide sequence: TGTGCCAGCAGTGGGTTACAGGGATCCTACGAGCAGTACTTC.